This entry lists 17 T cell receptor beta chains sequenced from one sample in a study of blood T cell repertoires in COVID-19. This table comes from immunoSEQ multiplex PCR, and its TCRdb copy is limited to in-frame clones, with some not included. The sample lists 70,000 to 95,000 clones, roughly 90% occurring once. Sequenced sample: peripheral blood. All receptors derive from a man in his 70s with acute or convalescent COVID-19.

The genes are TRBV28 and TRBJ2-7; 10 bases are shared with TRBD2. Trimming at V came to 4 bases and at J to 5 bases, leaving 11 bases not matched to a gene. The germline V gene encodes CDR1 MDHEN and CDR2 SYDVKM. There are 16 residues in the CDR3. CDR3 sequence: CASSSPSSGSPHEQYF. DNA for the CDR3: TGTGCCAGCAGTTCCCCGTCTAGCGGGAGTCCCCACGAGCAGTACTTC.

The V and J genes are TRBV5-8 and TRBJ1-2; 7 bases map to TRBD1. Looked up from germline, CDR1 is SGHTS and CDR2 is YDEGEE. V shed 4 bases and J 2 bases; nucleotides not matched to a gene: 5. The CDR3 covers 14 residues. The CDR3 loop is CASSGGQVNYGYTF. The CDR3, as DNA: TGTGCCAGCAGCGGCGGACAGGTGAACTATGGCTACACCTTC.

This clone has only a few counts. V gene TRBV5-1 combines with J gene TRBJ2-7, with D possibly matching TRBD2 (6 bases). The CDR3 runs to 14 residues. The V end lost 3 bases, the J end lost 2 bases, and 12 bases lay between the germline ends. The V gene's germline CDR1 is SGHRS and CDR2 YFSETQ. This chain's CDR3 is CASSSSSATYEQYF. The CDR3 bases are TGCGCCAGCAGCTCCTCTAGCGCAACCTACGAGCAGTACTTC. Full variable domain (missing parts from reference TRBV5-1 and TRBJ2-7): KAGVTQTPRYLIKTRGQQVTLSCSPISGHRSVSWYQQTPGQGLQFLFEYFSETQRNKGNFPGRFSGRQFSNSRSEMNVSTLELGDSALYLCASSSSSATYEQYFGPGTRLTVT.

Only a few counts were recorded for this clone. This chain joins TRBV29-1 and TRBJ1-2; the D is unclear. The CDR3 runs to 12 residues. The V gene lost 2 bases and the J gene lost 5 bases, with 9 bases spanning the gap. Germline loops: CDR1 SQVTM, CDR2 ANQGSEA. CDR3 DNA: TGCAGCGTTGAATATTCCGGTTATGGCTACACCTTC. The encoded protein is CSVEYSGYGYTF. The full variable domain, its missing parts supplied by reference TRBV29-1 and TRBJ1-2, is SAVISQKPSRDICQRGTSLTIQCQVDSQVTMMFWYRQQPGQSLTLIATANQGSEATYESGFVIDKFPISRPNLTFSTLTVSNMSPEDSSIYLCSVEYSGYGYTFGSGTRLTVV.

The V call is TRBV6-5, the J call TRBJ1-5, with a possible D match to TRBD1 (6 bases). The germline V gene encodes CDR1 MNHEY and CDR2 SVGAGI. The CDR3 contains 15 residues. V shed 6 bases and J shed 5 bases, with 17 bases lying between them. CDR3 protein: CASRAFVDSDQPQHF. The CDR3 region has the DNA TGTGCCAGCAGAGCCTTTGTGGACAGCGATCAGCCCCAGCATTTT.

The chain couples TRBV2 to TRBJ2-4; 8 bases fit TRBD1. This CDR3 has 13 residues. The V gene end was trimmed by 6 bases and the J gene end by 5 bases; junction bases not matched to a gene: 3. Germline V lookup: CDR1 SNHLY, CDR2 FYNNEI. This CDR3 reads CASSLDRENIQYF. The CDR3 nucleotides read TGTGCCAGCAGCCTGGACAGGGAAAACATTCAGTACTTC.

The chain carries TRBV27 and TRBJ2-5, with TRBD2 matching over 8 bases. V dropped 8 bases and J dropped 2; count of bases not matched to a gene: 4. CDR1 is MNHEY, CDR2 SMNVEV, per germline (reference sequence). The length of the CDR3 is 13 residues. The CDR3 sequence: CASRPSGQETQYF. CDR3 in DNA: TGTGCCAGCCGGCCTAGCGGGCAAGAGACCCAGTACTTC.

This clone has only a few counts. The gene calls are TRBV2 and TRBJ2-1; TRBD2 agrees at 9 bases. The CDR3 spans 15 residues. CDR1 is SNHLY, CDR2 FYNNEI, per germline. The junction had 10 bases not matched to a gene; V was cut back by 7 bases and J by 6 bases. CDR3 nucleotide sequence: TGTGCCAGCATTGGAGGAGCGGGGGGACTCAATGAGCAGTTCTTC. This translates into CASIGGAGGLNEQFF. Combining the CDR3 with reference TRBV2 and TRBJ2-1 gives the whole variable domain EPEVTQTPSHQVTQMGQEVILRCVPISNHLYFYWYRQILGQKVEFLVSFYNNEISEKSEIFDDQFSVERPDGSNFTLKIRSTKLEDSAMYFCASIGGAGGLNEQFFGPGTRLTVL.

The rearrangement uses TRBV10-2 and TRBJ1-1; D perhaps matches TRBD1 (6 bases). The CDR3 is 14 residues long. Looked up from germline, CDR1 is WSHSY and CDR2 is SAAADI. V was cut by 3 bases and J by 5 bases, with 13 bases left in between. The DNA of the CDR3 is TGCGCCAGCAGTGACAGGGGTGGGTGGACTGAAGCTTTCTTT. This gives the protein CASSDRGGWTEAFF.

V gene TRBV6-5 combines with J gene TRBJ1-5; 8 nucleotides agree with TRBD1. The germline gives CDR1 MNHEY, CDR2 SVGAGI. After removal of 6 bases from V and 5 bases from J, the junction contained 6 bases not matched to a gene. CDR3 size: 14 residues. This chain's CDR3 is CASRPDRGDQPQHF. Written as DNA, the CDR3 is TGTGCCAGCAGGCCAGACAGGGGCGATCAGCCCCAGCATTTT.

The table lists this clone with a count of one. This rearrangement joins TRBV5-5 to TRBJ1-4; D gene ambiguous. V was trimmed by 0 bases and J by 11 bases, leaving 8 bases between them. The germline CDR1 and CDR2 sequences are SGHKS and YYEKEE (reference sequence). The CDR3 length is 12 residues. CDR3 protein: CASSLEGAKLFF. The CDR3 nucleotides read TGTGCCAGCAGCTTGGAAGGAGCTAAACTGTTTTTT. The full variable domain, in which reference TRBV5-5 and TRBJ1-4 provide the parts outside the CDR3, is DAGVTQSPTHLIKTRGQQVTLRCSPISGHKSVSWYQQVLGQGPQFIFQYYEKEERGRGNFPDRFSARQFPNYSSELNVNALLLGDSALYLCASSLEGAKLFFGSGTQLSVL.

This clone was counted between two and nine times. This chain connects TRBV7-2 to TRBJ1-2; TRBD1 might be the D (5 bases). Germline loops: CDR1 SGHTA, CDR2 FQGNSA. V was pared by 1 base and J by 8 bases, with 14 bases between. The length of the CDR3 is 14 residues. The CDR3 DNA reads as TGTGCCAGCAGCTTAGTATCAGGGACTAGCGGCTACACCTTC. This codes for CASSLVSGTSGYTF.

The chain carries TRBV2 and TRBJ1-5; D remains ambiguous. The CDR3 contains 15 residues. Germline V gene lookup returns CDR1 SNHLY and CDR2 FYNNEI. Trimming took 3 bases from V and 2 from J, leaving 11 bases between them. This CDR3 is CASSESSVGNQPQHF. CDR3 nucleotides: TGTGCCAGCAGTGAGAGTTCGGTGGGCAATCAGCCCCAGCATTTT. The full variable domain, its missing parts supplied by reference TRBV2 and TRBJ1-5, is EPEVTQTPSHQVTQMGQEVILRCVPISNHLYFYWYRQILGQKVEFLVSFYNNEISEKSEIFDDQFSVERPDGSNFTLKIRSTKLEDSAMYFCASSESSVGNQPQHFGDGTRLSIL.

The chain uses TRBV12-3 or TRBV12-4 and TRBJ2-1; the match to TRBD1 covers 10 bases. The V segment lost 6 bases and the J segment 7 bases; nucleotides outside the gene matches: 3. The CDR3 has 13 residues. The CDR3 sequence: CASRGGQGNEQFF. In DNA form, the CDR3 reads TGTGCCAGCAGGGGGGGACAGGGGAATGAGCAGTTCTTC.

The chain carries TRBV19 and TRBJ1-2; the D gene is possibly TRBD1 (5 bases). The CDR3 has 11 residues. Germline assignment: CDR1 LNHDA and CDR2 SQIVND (reference sequence). The V end lost 3 bases, the J end lost 8 bases, and 7 bases lay between the germline ends. CDR3 DNA: TGTGCCAGTAGTATGGGGCCAGGCTACACCTTC. Translating gives CASSMGPGYTF.

This clone was detected once. The genes are TRBV7-2 and TRBJ1-2, with D possibly TRBD1 on 6 matching bases. V lost 1 base and J 4 bases, leaving 13 bases between the germline ends. The CDR3 extends over 15 amino acids. Germline CDR1 is SGHTA and CDR2 is FQGNSA. Here the CDR3 reads CASSLEFSGVYGYTF. In DNA, the CDR3 is TGTGCCAGCAGCTTAGAATTTTCAGGGGTCTATGGCTACACCTTC.

This rearrangement joins TRBV5-1 to TRBJ1-6; no clear D gene. CDR1 is SGHRS and CDR2 is YFSETQ in the germline V gene. V gave up 1 base and J gave up 9 bases, with 8 bases separating them. The CDR3 sequence is 13 residues long. CDR3 region: CASSLSMFSPLHF. CDR3 bases: TGCGCCAGCAGCTTGAGCATGTTTTCACCCCTCCACTTT.